These 4 T cell receptor beta chains were sequenced from one sample in a study of T cells in Graves' hyperthyroidism and ophthalmopathy. TCR beta CDR3 sequences were amplified from RNA transcripts. A set of HTBI primers served as the primers for a first-round RT-PCR of the TCR CDR3. TCRdb reprocessed the multiplex PCR reads via MiXCR and lists one record per CDR3 protein. Here the sample spans 400,000 or so distinct CDR3 sequences, more than 12% being singletons. Sequences were obtained from blood. All receptors come from a woman aged 30 to 39 with Graves' ophthalmopathy.

There are many counts of this clonotype. This chain connects TRBV20-1 to TRBJ2-7; 7 nucleotides agree with TRBD2. The V gene's germline CDR1 is DFQATT and CDR2 SNEGSKA (reference sequence). V was pared by 3 bases and J by 3 bases, with 5 bases of the junction left unmatched. The CDR3 totals 13 residues. The CDR3 coding sequence is TGCAGTGCTAGGGGTGGGGGGGGCTACGAGCAGTACTTC. Translating it yields CSARGGGGYEQYF.

Turning to this clonotype: At one boundary the junction diverges from the germline segment, which might be a read error. J is TRBJ1-1 and V is TRBV12-3 or TRBV12-4; D gene uncertain. The CDR3 runs 13 residues. CDR3 region: CASNRIMSTEAFF. Written as DNA, the CDR3 is TGTGCCAGCAATCGAATCATGAGCACTGAGGCTTTCTTT.

This clonotype was detected only a few times. The chain links TRBV12-3 or TRBV12-4 to TRBJ1-2; D is undetermined. V was trimmed by 3 bases and J by 4 bases, leaving 12 bases between them. CDR3 size: 14 residues. Here the CDR3 reads CASSFTQLLYGYTF. As DNA, the CDR3 is TGTGCCAGCAGTTTTACGCAGCTTCTCTATGGCTACACCTTC.

This clonotype was observed at least ten times. This rearrangement joins TRBV20-1 to TRBJ1-2, with D tentatively TRBD1 (6 bases). V lost 4 bases, J lost 3 bases, and 15 bases lay in between. The CDR3 contains 14 residues. Germline CDR1 reads DFQATT; CDR2 reads SNEGSKA (reference sequence). The CDR3 region is CSATGGGRYYGYTF. CDR3 coding DNA: TGCAGTGCTACAGGAGGGGGGCGTTACTATGGCTACACCTTC.